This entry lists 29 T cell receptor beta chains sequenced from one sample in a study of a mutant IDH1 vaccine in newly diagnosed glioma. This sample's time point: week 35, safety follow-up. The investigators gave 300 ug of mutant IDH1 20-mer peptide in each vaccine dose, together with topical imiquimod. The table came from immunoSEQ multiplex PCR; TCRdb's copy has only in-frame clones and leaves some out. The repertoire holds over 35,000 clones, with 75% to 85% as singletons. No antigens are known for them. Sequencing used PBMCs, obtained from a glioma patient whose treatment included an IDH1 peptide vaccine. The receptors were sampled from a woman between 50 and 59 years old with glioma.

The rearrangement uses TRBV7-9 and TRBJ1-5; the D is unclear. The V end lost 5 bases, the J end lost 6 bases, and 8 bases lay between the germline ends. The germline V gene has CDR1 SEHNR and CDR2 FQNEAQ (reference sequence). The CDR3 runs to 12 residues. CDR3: CASSIIGQPQHF. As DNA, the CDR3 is TGTGCCAGCAGCATAATCGGTCAGCCCCAGCATTTT.

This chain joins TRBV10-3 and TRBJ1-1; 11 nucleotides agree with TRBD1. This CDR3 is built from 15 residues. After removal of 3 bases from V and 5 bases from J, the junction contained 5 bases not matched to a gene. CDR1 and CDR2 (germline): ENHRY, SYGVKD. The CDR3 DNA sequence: TGTGCCATCAGTGAATCGGGACAGGGGGAAACTGAAGCTTTCTTT. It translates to CAISESGQGETEAFF.

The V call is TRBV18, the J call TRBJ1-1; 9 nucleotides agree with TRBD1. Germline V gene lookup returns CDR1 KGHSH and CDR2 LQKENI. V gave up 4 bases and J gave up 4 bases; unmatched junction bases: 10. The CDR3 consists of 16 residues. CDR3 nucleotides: TGTGCCAGCTCACAAAATTCCGGACAGGGGACCACTGAAGCTTTCTTT. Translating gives CASSQNSGQGTTEAFF.

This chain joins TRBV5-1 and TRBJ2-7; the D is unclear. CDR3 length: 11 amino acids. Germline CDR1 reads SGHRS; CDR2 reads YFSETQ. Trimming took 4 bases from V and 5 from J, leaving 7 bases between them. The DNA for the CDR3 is TGCGCCAGCAGCCTAGAGGACGAGCAGTACTTC. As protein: CASSLEDEQYF.

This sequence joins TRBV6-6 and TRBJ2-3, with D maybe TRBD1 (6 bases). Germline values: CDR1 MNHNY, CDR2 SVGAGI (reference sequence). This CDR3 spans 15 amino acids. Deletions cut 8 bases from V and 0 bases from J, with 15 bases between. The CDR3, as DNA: TGTGCCAGCGAGACGGGACACCTTAGCACAGATACGCAGTATTTT. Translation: CASETGHLSTDTQYF.

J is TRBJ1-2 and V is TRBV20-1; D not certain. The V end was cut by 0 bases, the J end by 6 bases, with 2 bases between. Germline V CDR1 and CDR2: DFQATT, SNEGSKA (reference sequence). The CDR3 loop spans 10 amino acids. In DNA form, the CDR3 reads TGCAGTGCTAGAGATAATGGCTACACCTTC. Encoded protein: CSARDNGYTF.

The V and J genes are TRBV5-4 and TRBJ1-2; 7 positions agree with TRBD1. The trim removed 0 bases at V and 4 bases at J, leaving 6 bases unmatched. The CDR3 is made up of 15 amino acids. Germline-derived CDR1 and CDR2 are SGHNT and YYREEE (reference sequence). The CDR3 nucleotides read TGTGCCAGCAGCTTGGGGGGGACAGTGGCCTATGGCTACACCTTC. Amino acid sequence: CASSLGGTVAYGYTF.

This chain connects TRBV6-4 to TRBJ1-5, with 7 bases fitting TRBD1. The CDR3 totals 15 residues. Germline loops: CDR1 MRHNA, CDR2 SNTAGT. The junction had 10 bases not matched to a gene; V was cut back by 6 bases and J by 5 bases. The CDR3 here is CASRGYRGFHQPQHF. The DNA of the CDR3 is TGTGCCAGCAGGGGATACAGGGGATTTCATCAGCCCCAGCATTTT.

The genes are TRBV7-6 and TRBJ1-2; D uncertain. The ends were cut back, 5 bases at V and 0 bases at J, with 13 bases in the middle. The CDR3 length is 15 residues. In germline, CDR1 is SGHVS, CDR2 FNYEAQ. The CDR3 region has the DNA TGTGCCAGCAGCCCCTTCGATTTAGCTAACTATGGCTACACCTTC. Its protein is CASSPFDLANYGYTF.

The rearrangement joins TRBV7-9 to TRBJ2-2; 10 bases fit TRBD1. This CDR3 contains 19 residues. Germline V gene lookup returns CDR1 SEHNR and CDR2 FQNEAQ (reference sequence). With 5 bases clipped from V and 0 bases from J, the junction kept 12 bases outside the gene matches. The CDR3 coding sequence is TGTGCCAGCAGCGCTCCCCGGGGGGGACAGGGGCCGAACACCGGGGAGCTGTTTTTT. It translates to CASSAPRGGQGPNTGELFF.

CDR3 loop: CASSFAGGNNSPLHF. As DNA, the CDR3 is TGTGCCAGCAGTTTCGCAGGGGGGAATAATTCACCCCTCCACTTT. V gene TRBV7-2 combines with J gene TRBJ1-6, with 7 positions matching TRBD1. The CDR3 is made up of 15 amino acids. CDR1 and CDR2 (germline): SGHTA, FQGNSA. J was trimmed by 5 bases and V by 6 bases; bases with no gene match: 7.

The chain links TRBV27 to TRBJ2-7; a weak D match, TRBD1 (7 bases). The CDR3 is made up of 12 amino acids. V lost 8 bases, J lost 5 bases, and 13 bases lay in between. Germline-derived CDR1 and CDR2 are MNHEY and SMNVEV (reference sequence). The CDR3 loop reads CASRGGGHEQYF. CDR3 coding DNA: TGTGCCAGCCGAGGAGGGGGCCACGAGCAGTACTTC.

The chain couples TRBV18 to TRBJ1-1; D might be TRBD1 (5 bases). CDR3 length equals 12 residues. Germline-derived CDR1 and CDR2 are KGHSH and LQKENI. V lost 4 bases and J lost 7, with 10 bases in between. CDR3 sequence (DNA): TGTGCCAGCTCACAGGGGATAAGTGAAGCTTTCTTT. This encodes CASSQGISEAFF.

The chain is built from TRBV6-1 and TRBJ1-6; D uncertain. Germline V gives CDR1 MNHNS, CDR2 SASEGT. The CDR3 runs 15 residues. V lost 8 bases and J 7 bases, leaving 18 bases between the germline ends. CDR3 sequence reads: CASFASRGPNSPLHF. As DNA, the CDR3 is TGTGCCAGCTTTGCCTCGCGGGGTCCGAATTCACCCCTCCACTTT.

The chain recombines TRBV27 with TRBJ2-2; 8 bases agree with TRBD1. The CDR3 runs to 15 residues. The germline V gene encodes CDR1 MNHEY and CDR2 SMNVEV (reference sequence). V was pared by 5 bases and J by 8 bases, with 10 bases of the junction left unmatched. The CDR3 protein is CASSDPRGRKGELFF. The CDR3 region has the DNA TGTGCCAGCAGTGACCCCAGGGGGCGTAAGGGGGAGCTGTTTTTT.

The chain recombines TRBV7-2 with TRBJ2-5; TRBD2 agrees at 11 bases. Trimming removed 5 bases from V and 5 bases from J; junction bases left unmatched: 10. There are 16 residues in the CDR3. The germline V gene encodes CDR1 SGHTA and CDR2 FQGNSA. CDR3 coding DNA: TGTGCCAGCAGCACCCGGACTAGCGGGTGGGGGGAGACCCAGTACTTC. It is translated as CASSTRTSGWGETQYF.

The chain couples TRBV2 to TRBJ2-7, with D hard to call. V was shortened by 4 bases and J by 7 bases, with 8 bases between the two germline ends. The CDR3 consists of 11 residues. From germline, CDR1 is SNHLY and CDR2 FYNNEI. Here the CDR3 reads CASSGAREQYF. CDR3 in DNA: TGTGCCAGCAGTGGGGCGAGGGAGCAGTACTTC. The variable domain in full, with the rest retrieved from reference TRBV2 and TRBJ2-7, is EPEVTQTPSHQVTQMGQEVILRCVPISNHLYFYWYRQILGQKVEFLVSFYNNEISEKSEIFDDQFSVERPDGSNFTLKIRSTKLEDSAMYFCASSGAREQYFGPGTRLTVT.

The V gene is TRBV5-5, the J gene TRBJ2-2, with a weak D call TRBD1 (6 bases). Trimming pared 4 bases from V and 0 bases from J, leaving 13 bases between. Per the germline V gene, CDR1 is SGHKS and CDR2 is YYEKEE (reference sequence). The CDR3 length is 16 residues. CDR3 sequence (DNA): TGTGCCAGCAGCGAAGCCGGGACACCGAACACCGGGGAGCTGTTTTTT. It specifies CASSEAGTPNTGELFF.

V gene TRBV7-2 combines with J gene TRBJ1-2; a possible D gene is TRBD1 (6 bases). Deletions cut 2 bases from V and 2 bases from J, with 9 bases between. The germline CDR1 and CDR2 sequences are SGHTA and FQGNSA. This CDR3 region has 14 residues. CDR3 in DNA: TGTGCCAGCAGCTTACAACAGGGAAACTATGGCTACACCTTC. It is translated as CASSLQQGNYGYTF.

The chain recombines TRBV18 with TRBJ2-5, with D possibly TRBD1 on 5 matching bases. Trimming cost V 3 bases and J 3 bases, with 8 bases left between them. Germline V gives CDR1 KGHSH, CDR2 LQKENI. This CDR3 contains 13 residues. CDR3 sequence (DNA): TGTGCCAGCTCACCTGACAGCGAAGAGACCCAGTACTTC. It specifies CASSPDSEETQYF. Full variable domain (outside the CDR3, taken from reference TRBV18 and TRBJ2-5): NAGVMQNPRHLVRRRGQEARLRCSPMKGHSHVYWYRQLPEEGLKFMVYLQKENIIDESGMPKERFSAEFPKEGPSILRIQQVVRGDSAAYFCASSPDSEETQYFGPGTRLLVL.

CDR3 DNA sequence: TGTGCCAGCAGTTCCTTTTTCTACTCCGTGAGGGCGGCGAGGACTGAAGCTTTCTTT. As protein: CASSSFFYSVRAARTEAFF. The gene calls are TRBV5-6 and TRBJ1-1; D is ambiguous. CDR1 and CDR2 from the germline V gene are SGHDT and YYEEEE. Trimming took 5 bases from V and 5 from J, leaving 31 bases between them. The CDR3 has 19 amino acids.

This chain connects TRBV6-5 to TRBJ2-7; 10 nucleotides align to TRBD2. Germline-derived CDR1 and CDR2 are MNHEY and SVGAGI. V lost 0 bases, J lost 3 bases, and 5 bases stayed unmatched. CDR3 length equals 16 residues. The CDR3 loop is CASSYSRASGGYEQYF. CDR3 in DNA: TGTGCCAGCAGTTACTCGAGAGCTAGCGGGGGCTACGAGCAGTACTTC.

The CDR3 here is CASSLRSGVTDTQYF. DNA for the CDR3: TGTGCCAGCAGCTTACGGAGCGGGGTGACAGATACGCAGTATTTT. The gene calls are TRBV5-4 and TRBJ2-3; 7 nucleotides match TRBD2. V was clipped by 2 bases and J by 3 bases; unmatched bases: 6. The CDR3 extends over 15 amino acids. Germline assignment: CDR1 SGHNT and CDR2 YYREEE (reference sequence).

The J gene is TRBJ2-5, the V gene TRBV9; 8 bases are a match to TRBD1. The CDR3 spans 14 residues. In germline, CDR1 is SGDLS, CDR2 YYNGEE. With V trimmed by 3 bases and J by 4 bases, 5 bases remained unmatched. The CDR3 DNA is TGTGCCAGCAGCGCTGACAGGGGAGGAGAGACCCAGTACTTC. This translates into CASSADRGGETQYF.

Here the CDR3 DNA reads TGTGCCAGCAGCTTAGTAGTGGGGGGTTCGGATTCACCCCTCCACTTT. Protein: CASSLVVGGSDSPLHF. The chain links TRBV11-2 to TRBJ1-6; D may be TRBD1 (5 bases). Trimming took 1 base from V and 8 from J, leaving 15 bases between them. This CDR3 is built from 16 residues. Per the germline V gene, CDR1 is SGHAT and CDR2 is FQNNGV. Full variable domain (outside the CDR3, taken from reference TRBV11-2 and TRBJ1-6): EAGVAQSPRYKIIEKRQSVAFWCNPISGHATLYWYQQILGQGPKLLIQFQNNGVVDDSQLPKDRFSAERLKGVDSTLKIQPAKLEDSAVYLCASSLVVGGSDSPLHFGNGTRLTVT.

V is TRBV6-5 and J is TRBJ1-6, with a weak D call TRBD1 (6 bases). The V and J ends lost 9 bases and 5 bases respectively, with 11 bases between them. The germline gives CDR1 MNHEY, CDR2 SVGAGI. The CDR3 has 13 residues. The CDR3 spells CASLRDNNSPLHF. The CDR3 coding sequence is TGTGCCAGTCTCCGGGACAATAATTCACCCCTCCACTTT.

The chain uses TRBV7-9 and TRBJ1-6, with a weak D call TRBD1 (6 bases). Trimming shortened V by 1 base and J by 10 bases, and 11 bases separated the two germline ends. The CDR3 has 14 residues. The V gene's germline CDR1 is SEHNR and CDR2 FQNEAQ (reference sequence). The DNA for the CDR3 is TGTGCCAGCAGCTTAGGCGGGACACCCTCACCCCTCCACTTT. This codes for CASSLGGTPSPLHF.

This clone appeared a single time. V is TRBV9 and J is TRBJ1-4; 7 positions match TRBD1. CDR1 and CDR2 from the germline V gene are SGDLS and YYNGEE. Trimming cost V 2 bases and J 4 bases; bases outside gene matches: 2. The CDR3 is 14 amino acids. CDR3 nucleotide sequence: TGTGCCAGCAGCGTCGGGACAGTTAATGAAAAACTGTTTTTT. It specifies CASSVGTVNEKLFF. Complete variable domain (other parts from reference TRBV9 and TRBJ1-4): DSGVTQTPKHLITATGQRVTLRCSPRSGDLSVYWYQQSLDQGLQFLIQYYNGEERAKGNILERFSAQQFPDLHSELNLSSLELGDSALYFCASSVGTVNEKLFFGSGTQLSVL.

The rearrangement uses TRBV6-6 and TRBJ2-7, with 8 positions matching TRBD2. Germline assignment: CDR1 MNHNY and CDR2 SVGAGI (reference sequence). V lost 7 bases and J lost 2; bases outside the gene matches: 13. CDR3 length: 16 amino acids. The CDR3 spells CASTDRWERGTYEQYF. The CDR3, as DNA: TGTGCCAGCACCGACCGTTGGGAGCGGGGGACCTACGAGCAGTACTTC.